The 16 T cell receptor beta chains below all came from one sample that was sequenced in a study of blood T cell repertoires in COVID-19. Here immunoSEQ multiplex PCR was the method, and the copy in TCRdb shows in-frame clones only, minus some. This sample has about 100,000 clones, with 80% to 95% found just once. Material: peripheral blood. All receptors derive from a man in his 70s with acute or convalescent COVID-19.

This sequence joins TRBV19 and TRBJ1-2; D is ambiguous. The CDR3 is 15 residues long. Germline V gives CDR1 LNHDA, CDR2 SQIVND (reference sequence). V lost 6 bases to trimming and J lost 2 bases, with 16 bases between them. CDR3 in amino acids: CASSPGSSNNYGYTF. In DNA, the CDR3 is TGTGCCAGTAGCCCGGGATCCTCAAACAACTATGGCTACACCTTC.

V is TRBV19 and J is TRBJ2-7; D might be TRBD1 (6 bases). V was cut by 4 bases and J by 4 bases, with 8 bases left in between. CDR1 and CDR2 (germline): LNHDA, SQIVND (reference sequence). This CDR3 spans 12 amino acids. DNA of the CDR3: TGTGCCAGTAGTACAGGGGTGTACGAGCAGTACTTC. Translated: CASSTGVYEQYF.

The genes are TRBV9 and TRBJ2-7; 7 nucleotides align to TRBD1. In germline, CDR1 is SGDLS, CDR2 YYNGEE. The ends lost 0 bases at V and 9 bases at J; junction bases unmatched: 9. The CDR3 runs to 14 residues. The CDR3 DNA is TGTGCCAGCAGCGTAGACAGGGGCGGCGGCGGGCAGTACTTC. Protein: CASSVDRGGGGQYF.

The gene calls are TRBV19 and TRBJ2-7; tentatively, D is TRBD1 (6 bases). Trimming shortened V by 5 bases and J by 3 bases, and 17 bases separated the two germline ends. The CDR3 is 15 amino acids. Germline V gives CDR1 LNHDA, CDR2 SQIVND (reference sequence). The DNA for the CDR3 is TGTGCCAGTAGTCCAGCGACAGGATGGGGCTACGAGCAGTACTTC. Protein product: CASSPATGWGYEQYF.

The genes are TRBV5-1 and TRBJ2-2; D is uncertain. Trimming stripped 0 bases from V and 0 bases from J, with 3 bases between. The germline gives CDR1 SGHRS, CDR2 YFSETQ. This CDR3 is built from 14 residues. The CDR3 spells CASSLASNTGELFF. In nucleotides, the CDR3 is TGCGCCAGCAGCTTGGCCTCGAACACCGGGGAGCTGTTTTTT.

The chain employs TRBV6-5 and TRBJ2-5; a weak D match, TRBD2 (6 bases). The V end was cut by 2 bases, the J end by 6 bases, with 10 bases between. The germline CDR1 and CDR2 sequences are MNHEY and SVGAGI. The CDR3 loop spans 13 amino acids. For the CDR3, the DNA is TGTGCCAGCAGTTACGGGGGGTTACAGACCCAGTACTTC. Translating it yields CASSYGGLQTQYF.

The chain links TRBV6-6 to TRBJ2-1; TRBD2 agrees at 7 bases. V was clipped by 5 bases and J by 3 bases; unmatched bases: 13. This CDR3 is 17 amino acids long. Germline V gene sequence: CDR1 MNHNY, CDR2 SVGAGI (reference sequence). The CDR3 spells CASSPQPTSAFYNEQFF. CDR3 sequence (DNA): TGTGCCAGCAGTCCGCAACCCACTAGCGCGTTCTACAATGAGCAGTTCTTC.

This chain links TRBV13 with TRBJ2-1; 12 positions match TRBD2. Losses at the gene ends were 1 base for V and 3 bases for J; bases not matched to a gene: 4. Germline CDR1 and CDR2: PRHDT and FYEKMQ (reference sequence). The CDR3 is 17 residues long. CDR3 nucleotides: TGTGCCAGCAGCTTAGCGGGGACTAGCGGGTACTACAATGAGCAGTTCTTC. It yields the protein CASSLAGTSGYYNEQFF.

This clone occurred once. V gene TRBV6-4 combines with J gene TRBJ2-2; D perhaps matches TRBD2 (6 bases). The CDR3 is made up of 15 amino acids. Trimming took off 0 bases at V and 6 bases at J, with 11 bases between the two ends. Germline CDR1 is MRHNA and CDR2 is SNTAGT. The CDR3, as DNA: TGTGCCAGCAGTGACTCGAATGGAGGGGCCGGGGAGCTGTTTTTT. Its protein is CASSDSNGGAGELFF.

The chain carries TRBV5-4 and TRBJ2-2, with TRBD1 matching over 7 bases. The length of the CDR3 is 15 residues. CDR1 and CDR2 (germline): SGHNT, YYREEE (reference sequence). Trimming at V came to 2 bases and at J to 3 bases, leaving 4 bases not matched to a gene. This chain's CDR3 is CASSFFDRDTGELFF. The CDR3 DNA follows: TGTGCCAGCAGCTTTTTTGACAGGGACACCGGGGAGCTGTTTTTT.

The chain recombines TRBV6-5 with TRBJ2-1; D is possibly TRBD2 (5 bases). Germline CDR1 MNHEY, CDR2 SVGAGI. This CDR3 is built from 13 residues. Trimming pared 6 bases from V and 1 base from J, leaving 7 bases between. CDR3 loop: CASSRGSYNEQFF. CDR3 coding DNA: TGTGCCAGCAGCCGGGGATCCTACAATGAGCAGTTCTTC.

The chain recombines TRBV29-1 with TRBJ2-1; TRBD2 matches 9 bases. This CDR3 spans 14 amino acids. Germline V CDR1 and CDR2: SQVTM, ANQGSEA. V shed 4 bases, J shed 2 bases, and the junction held 3 bases outside the gene matches. The DNA for the CDR3 is TGCAGCGTTGGTAAGCGGGGGGCCTACAATGAGCAGTTCTTC. It specifies CSVGKRGAYNEQFF.

This rearrangement joins TRBV11-1 to TRBJ2-7; 10 nucleotides line up with TRBD1. The CDR3 runs 16 residues. Germline V lookup: CDR1 SGHAT, CDR2 FQDESV (reference sequence). Losses at the gene ends were 4 bases for V and 2 bases for J; bases not matched to a gene: 8. As DNA, the CDR3 is TGTGCCAGCAGCTGGGACAGGGGTTTGGAGCCCTACGAGCAGTACTTC. It yields the protein CASSWDRGLEPYEQYF.

The chain recombines TRBV24-1 with TRBJ2-7; 9 nucleotides align to TRBD2. The CDR3 extends over 15 amino acids. In germline, CDR1 is KGHDR, CDR2 SFDVKD. Trimming cost V 3 bases and J 0 bases; bases outside gene matches: 2. The CDR3: CATSDGGRASYEQYF. DNA for the CDR3: TGTGCCACCAGTGATGGCGGGAGGGCCTCCTACGAGCAGTACTTC.

The chain joins TRBV5-1 to TRBJ2-5, with D perhaps matching TRBD1 (6 bases). The V and J ends lost 2 bases and 5 bases respectively, with 16 bases between them. Germline V lookup: CDR1 SGHRS, CDR2 YFSETQ. The CDR3 loop spans 15 amino acids. The CDR3 spells CASSLQSGVYETQYF. For the CDR3, the DNA is TGCGCCAGCAGCTTACAATCAGGGGTGTACGAGACCCAGTACTTC.

The V call is TRBV9, the J call TRBJ1-4; unclear D gene. V shed 4 bases and J shed 0 bases, with 10 bases lying between them. The CDR3 is made up of 15 amino acids. Germline assignment: CDR1 SGDLS and CDR2 YYNGEE. CDR3 nucleotide sequence: TGTGCCAGCAGCCCCTCGGGAGCAACTAATGAAAAACTGTTTTTT. This gives the protein CASSPSGATNEKLFF.